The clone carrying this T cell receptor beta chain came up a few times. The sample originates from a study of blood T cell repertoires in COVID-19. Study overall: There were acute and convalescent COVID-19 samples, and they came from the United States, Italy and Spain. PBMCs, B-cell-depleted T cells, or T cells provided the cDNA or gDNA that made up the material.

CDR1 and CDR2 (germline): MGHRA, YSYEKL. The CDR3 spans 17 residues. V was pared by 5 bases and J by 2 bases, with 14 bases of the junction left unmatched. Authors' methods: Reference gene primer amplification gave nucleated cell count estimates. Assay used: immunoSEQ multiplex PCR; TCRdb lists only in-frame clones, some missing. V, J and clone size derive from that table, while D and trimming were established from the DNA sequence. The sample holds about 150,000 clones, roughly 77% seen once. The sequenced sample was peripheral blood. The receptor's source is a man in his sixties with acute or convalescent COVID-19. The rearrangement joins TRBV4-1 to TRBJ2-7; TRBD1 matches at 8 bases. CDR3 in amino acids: CASSSQRVRTGTYEQYF. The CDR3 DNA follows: TGCGCCAGCAGCTCTCAACGGGTAAGGACAGGGACCTACGAGCAGTACTTC.